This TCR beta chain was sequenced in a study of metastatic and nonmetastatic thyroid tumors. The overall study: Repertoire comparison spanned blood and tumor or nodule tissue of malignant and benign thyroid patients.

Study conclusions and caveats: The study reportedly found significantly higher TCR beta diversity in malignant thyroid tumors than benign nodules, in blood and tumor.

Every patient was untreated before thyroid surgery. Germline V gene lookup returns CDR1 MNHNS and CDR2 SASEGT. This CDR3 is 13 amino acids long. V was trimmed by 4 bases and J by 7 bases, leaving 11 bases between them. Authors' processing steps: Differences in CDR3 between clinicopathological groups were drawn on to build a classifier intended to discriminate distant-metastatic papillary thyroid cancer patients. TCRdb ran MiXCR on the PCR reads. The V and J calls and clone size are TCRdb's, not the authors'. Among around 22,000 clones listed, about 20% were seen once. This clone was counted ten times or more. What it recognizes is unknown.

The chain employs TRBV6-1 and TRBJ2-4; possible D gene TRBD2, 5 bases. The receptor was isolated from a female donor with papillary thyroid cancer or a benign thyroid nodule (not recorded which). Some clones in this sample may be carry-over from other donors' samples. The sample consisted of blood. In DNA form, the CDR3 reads TGTGCCAGCAGTGTGGAGGATTCGAACATTCAGTACTTC. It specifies CASSVEDSNIQYF.